This note documents a single T cell receptor (beta chain) sequence. Its antigen is as yet unknown. The CDR3 is 13 amino acids. Trimming cost V 4 bases and J 10 bases, with 18 bases left between them. CDR1 SQVTM and CDR2 ANQGSEA come from the germline V gene. The sample originates from a study of vaccination and CD4 T cells after COVID-19. Study-wide background: Mild disease affected 8 or 9 convalescent patients and severe disease one, all SARS-CoV-2 positive by nasal swab PCR.

Oncomine TCR Beta short-read sequencing was applied to DNA from cultured CD4+ T cells. Someone extracted genomic DNA from cultured CD4+ T cells. MiXCR, run by TCRdb on the PCR reads, gives a single entry per CDR3 protein. This sample has roughly 8,500 distinct CDR3 sequences, with 55% to 75% found just once. Treatment meaning: approximately 11-day PBMC culture with coronavirus spike peptide pools or control peptides (ViraFEST assay). Positive PCR tests came between March and December 2020, ahead of the US Alpha, Beta and Delta variants. General study points: Median reactive clonotypes, those recognizing SARS-CoV-2, rose from roughly 19 to 38, not significantly.

This TCR came from a human donor who had recovered from COVID-19. The chain joins TRBV29-1 to TRBJ2-3, with D possibly called TRBD1 or TRBD2 (5 bases each). The sample was CD4+ T cells from blood, cultured in vitro. CDR3 amino acids: CSVGQGTGLAQYF. CDR3 nucleotides: TGCAGCGTTGGCCAGGGCACGGGGTTGGCGCAGTATTTT.